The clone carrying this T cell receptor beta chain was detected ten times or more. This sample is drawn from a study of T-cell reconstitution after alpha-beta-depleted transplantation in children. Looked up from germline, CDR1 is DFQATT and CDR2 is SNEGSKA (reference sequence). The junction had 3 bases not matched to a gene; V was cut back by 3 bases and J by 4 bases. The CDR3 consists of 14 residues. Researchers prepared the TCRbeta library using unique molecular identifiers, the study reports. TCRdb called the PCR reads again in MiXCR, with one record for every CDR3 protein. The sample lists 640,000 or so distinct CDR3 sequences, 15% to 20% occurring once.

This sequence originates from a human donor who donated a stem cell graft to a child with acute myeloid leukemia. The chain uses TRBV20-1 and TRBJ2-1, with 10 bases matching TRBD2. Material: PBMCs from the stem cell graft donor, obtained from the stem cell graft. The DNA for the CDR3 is TGCAGTGCTAGCAAGCGGGGGGGGTACAATGAGCAGTTCTTC. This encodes CSASKRGGYNEQFF.